This TCR beta chain was identified during a study of blood T cell repertoires in COVID-19. Per the study methods: Quantification of nucleated cells was approximated via reference gene primer amplification. Measured with immunoSEQ multiplex PCR; TCRdb has only the in-frame clones, and not every one. That table supplies the V and J calls and clone size; D and trimming were determined from the DNA. Here the sample spans about 210,000 clones, more than 80% being singletons. Which cohort a participant joined came from the clinical history participants gave. The receptor was isolated from a woman between 18 and 29 years old who had recovered from COVID-19. Specimen: PBMCs or T cells enriched from blood (not recorded which).

The CDR3 DNA reads TGTGCCAGCAGCAGGTACAGGGGATCCTACGAGCAGTACTTC. It encodes CASSRYRGSYEQYF. V is TRBV21-1 and J is TRBJ2-7; no check of the table's D call, TRBD1, against the DNA was made. TRBV21-1 constitutes a pseudogene. The CDR3 loop spans 14 amino acids.